Following are 9 T cell receptor beta chains from one sample sequenced in a study of human T cells and chemical hapten exposure. Time point defined: patch test 3, about 24 weeks after DPC sensitization. Treatment reported: therapeutic diphenylcyclopropenone sensitization with weekly scalp DPC. TCRdb passed the RACE reads through MiXCR, listing each CDR3 protein once. The data show tens of thousands of distinct CDR3 sequences, 9.5% to 13% seen once. This material consisted of whole blood, taken in connection with sensitization to the hapten diphenylcyclopropenone (DPC). All receptors derive from a woman aged 25-40 years with alopecia areata. Some clones in this sample may be carry-over from other donors' samples.

This clonotype was observed many times. The chain is built from TRBV4-1 and TRBJ1-1; possible D gene TRBD1, 5 bases. The V gene lost 1 base and the J gene lost 4 bases, with 25 bases spanning the gap. The CDR3 totals 19 residues. Germline CDR1 reads MGHRA; CDR2 reads YSYEKL. CDR3 sequence: CASSQGVGGGRGVITEAFF. Here the CDR3 DNA reads TGCGCCAGCAGCCAAGGGGTTGGTGGTGGTCGGGGGGTGATCACTGAAGCTTTCTTT.

This clonotype has at least ten counts. This sequence joins TRBV20-1 and TRBJ2-1; TRBD2 agrees at 7 bases. This CDR3 has 15 residues. V shed 0 bases and J 2 bases; nucleotides not matched to a gene: 4. Germline CDR1 DFQATT, CDR2 SNEGSKA (reference sequence). The CDR3 loop is CSARDPRETYNEQFF. The CDR3 coding sequence is TGCAGTGCTAGAGATCCGCGGGAGACCTACAATGAGCAGTTCTTC.

This chain connects TRBV20-1 to TRBJ2-1; D possibly corresponds to TRBD1 (5 bases). The CDR3 contains 12 residues. The V and J ends lost 7 bases and 6 bases respectively, with 13 bases between them. The germline CDR1 and CDR2 sequences are DFQATT and SNEGSKA (reference sequence). The CDR3 region has the DNA TGCAGTGAAAAGGGGCGCAGCAATGAGCAGTTCTTC. It encodes CSEKGRSNEQFF.

This clonotype was observed at least ten times. The J gene is TRBJ1-2, the V gene TRBV3-1, with 8 bases identical to TRBD1. Germline V CDR1 and CDR2: LGHDT, YNNKEL (reference sequence). The CDR3 extends over 13 amino acids. V shed 5 bases and J 4 bases; nucleotides not matched to a gene: 3. CDR3 bases: TGTGCCAGCAGCTATGGGACAGGCTATGGCTACACCTTC. As protein: CASSYGTGYGYTF.

This clonotype was detected ten times or more. The chain has TRBV29-1 and TRBJ2-3, with unresolved D. Germline values: CDR1 SQVTM, CDR2 ANQGSEA. The CDR3 consists of 13 residues. V was clipped by 5 bases and J by 2 bases, with 11 bases between them. The CDR3 nucleotides read TGCAGCGTTAGTAGGGCCCTCACAGATACGCAGTATTTT. Encoded protein: CSVSRALTDTQYF.

The genes are TRBV10-3 and TRBJ1-3, with no clear D. CDR1 is ENHRY and CDR2 is SYGVKD in the germline V gene. The V and J ends lost 10 bases and 0 bases respectively, with 7 bases between them. CDR3 length: 12 amino acids. The CDR3 sequence is CATWGSGNTIYF. The CDR3 nucleotides read TGTGCCACATGGGGCTCTGGAAACACCATATATTTT.

In this sample, this clonotype turned up many times. The chain has TRBV28 and TRBJ2-2; D gene ambiguous. The CDR3 is 13 residues long. CDR1 and CDR2 from the germline V gene are MDHEN and SYDVKM. With 5 bases removed from V and 0 bases from J, the gap between germline ends came to 4 bases. CDR3 residues: CASSDSNTGELFF. The CDR3, as DNA: TGTGCCAGCAGTGACTCGAACACCGGGGAGCTGTTTTTT.

Only a few counts were recorded for this clonotype. The rearrangement uses TRBV20-1 and TRBJ1-4; D is uncertain. The V gene lost 0 bases and the J gene lost 5 bases, with 7 bases spanning the gap. Germline CDR1 reads DFQATT; CDR2 reads SNEGSKA (reference sequence). This CDR3 has 13 amino acids. The CDR3 DNA is TGCAGTGCTAGAGACCGGTGGAATGAAAAACTGTTTTTT. It specifies CSARDRWNEKLFF.

The V call is TRBV7-9, the J call TRBJ1-3, with D unclear. The CDR3 contains 12 residues. V was trimmed by 5 bases and J by 8 bases, leaving 10 bases between them. Germline V gene lookup returns CDR1 SEHNR and CDR2 FQNEAQ (reference sequence). CDR3 in amino acids: CASSPHGDTIYF. CDR3 nucleotides: TGTGCCAGCAGCCCGCACGGTGACACCATATATTTT.